Below, 2 T cell receptor beta chains from the same sample are listed, as sequenced in a study of OX40 agonist ivuxolimab in advanced cancers. Clones were sequenced by immunoSEQ multiplex PCR, and TCRdb holds only the in-frame ones, with some missing. The sample has tens of thousands of clones, 90% to 95% seen once. The sequencing here drew on CD4+ or CD8+ T cells sorted from blood, taken in a trial of the OX40 agonist ivuxolimab. All receptors come from an adult with an advanced solid tumor such as melanoma, head and neck, liver or kidney cancer.

The V and J genes are TRBV5-6 and TRBJ1-1; 9 nucleotides agree with TRBD1. The CDR3 is 16 residues long. The V gene's germline CDR1 is SGHDT and CDR2 YYEEEE. V shed 4 bases and J 0 bases; nucleotides not matched to a gene: 7. This CDR3 is CASSAPGQGLNTEAFF. The DNA of the CDR3 is TGTGCCAGCAGCGCGCCGGGACAGGGCTTGAACACTGAAGCTTTCTTT.

This chain links TRBV7-9 with TRBJ2-5, with D tentatively TRBD1 or TRBD2 (6 bases each). Germline CDR1 SEHNR, CDR2 FQNEAQ (reference sequence). The ends were cut back, 5 bases at V and 4 bases at J, with 14 bases in the middle. This CDR3 spans 14 amino acids. CDR3 nucleotides: TGTGCCAGCAGCGCATACAGGGAGGCAGAGACCCAGTACTTC. As protein: CASSAYREAETQYF. Combining the CDR3 with reference TRBV7-9 and TRBJ2-5 gives the whole variable domain DTGVSQNPRHKITKRGQNVTFRCDPISEHNRLYWYRQTLGQGPEFLTYFQNEAQLEKSRLLSDRFSAERPKGSFSTLEIQRTEQGDSAMYLCASSAYREAETQYFGPGTRLLVL.